One and the same sample provided the 20 T cell receptor beta chains below, sequenced in a study of beta chain features in type 1 diabetes. Reverse transcription of all isolated RNA meant that expressed TCRB transcripts were sequenced. This table comes from immunoSEQ multiplex PCR, and its TCRdb copy is limited to in-frame clones, with some not included. The table records 850,000 to 900,000 clones, roughly 15% of them present only once. Sequenced input: naive CD4+ T cells from blood. These receptors all stem from a woman aged 18-29 years in good health.

This clone was seen only a few times. V usage is TRBV25-1 and J usage is TRBJ2-5; 8 bases line up with TRBD2. The germline V gene encodes CDR1 MGHDK and CDR2 SYGVNS. V lost 4 bases and J lost 5; bases outside the gene matches: 3. CDR3 length: 13 amino acids. CDR3 sequence: CASSVRLAETQYF. In nucleotides, the CDR3 is TGTGCCAGCAGTGTGCGACTAGCGGAGACCCAGTACTTC.

This clone was counted a few times. The CDR3 nucleotides read TGTGCCAGCAGTGTGCCTGGGACAGGGCGGAACGAGCAGTACTTC. It is translated as CASSVPGTGRNEQYF. The chain links TRBV28 to TRBJ2-7; TRBD1 matches at 9 bases. The germline CDR1 and CDR2 sequences are MDHEN and SYDVKM. V was pared by 5 bases and J by 5 bases, with 10 bases of the junction left unmatched. This CDR3 has 15 residues.

This CDR3 reads CASSPGTSGTGELFF. CDR3 bases: TGTGCCAGCAGTCCCGGGACTAGCGGAACCGGGGAGCTGTTTTTT. The chain has TRBV6-5 and TRBJ2-2; 11 nucleotides match TRBD2. CDR1 and CDR2 from the germline V gene are MNHEY and SVGAGI. The V and J ends lost 5 bases and 5 bases, in that order; junction bases with no gene match: 4. CDR3 size: 15 residues.

V is TRBV5-1 and J is TRBJ2-7, with TRBD1 as a possible D gene (6 bases). The CDR3 sequence is 13 residues long. V lost 7 bases and J lost 2, with 13 bases in between. Germline V lookup: CDR1 SGHRS, CDR2 YFSETQ. CDR3: CASRDRFTYEQYF. CDR3 DNA: TGCGCCAGCCGAGACAGGTTTACCTACGAGCAGTACTTC.

The chain carries TRBV28 and TRBJ2-4; D might be TRBD2 (5 bases). The CDR3 is made up of 15 amino acids. Germline values: CDR1 MDHEN, CDR2 SYDVKM. V dropped 2 bases and J dropped 7 bases, with 15 bases sitting between them. This CDR3 is CASSLNPGPGNIQYF. CDR3 DNA: TGTGCCAGCAGTTTAAACCCCGGGCCGGGGAACATTCAGTACTTC.

The chain carries TRBV28 and TRBJ1-1, with a possible D match to TRBD1 (6 bases). Germline V gives CDR1 MDHEN, CDR2 SYDVKM. The CDR3 consists of 12 residues. Deletions cut 5 bases from V and 3 bases from J, with 7 bases between. This chain's CDR3 is CASSQGYTEAFF. CDR3 nucleotides: TGTGCCAGCAGTCAGGGGTACACTGAAGCTTTCTTT. Full variable domain (rest looked up from reference TRBV28 and TRBJ1-1): DVKVTQSSRYLVKRTGEKVFLECVQDMDHENMFWYRQDPGLGLRLIYFSYDVKMKEKGDIPEGYSVSREKKERFSLILESASTNQTSMYLCASSQGYTEAFFGQGTRLTVV.

This clone was detected only a few times. The chain links TRBV14 to TRBJ2-3; D call uncertain. The germline V gene has CDR1 SGHDN and CDR2 FVKESK. V was cut by 9 bases and J by 0 bases, with 22 bases left in between. The CDR3 is 17 residues long. The DNA for the CDR3 is TGTGCCAGGGGAACTGAGAGGACCCAGGCTAGCACAGATACGCAGTATTTT. It is translated as CARGTERTQASTDTQYF. Supplemented by reference TRBV14 and TRBJ2-3, the full variable domain reads EAGVTQFPSHSVIEKGQTVTLRCDPISGHDNLYWYRRVMGKEIKFLLHFVKESKQDESGMPNNRFLAERTGGTYSTLKVQPAELEDSGVYFCARGTERTQASTDTQYFGPGTRLTVL.

V gene TRBV15 combines with J gene TRBJ2-1, with D uncertain. Germline V CDR1 and CDR2: LNHNV, YYDKDF (reference sequence). Deletions cut 3 bases from V and 7 bases from J, with 4 bases between. The CDR3 consists of 11 residues. The CDR3 DNA reads as TGTGCCACCAGCAGGCGGAATGAGCAGTTCTTC. It yields the protein CATSRRNEQFF. Together with reference TRBV15 and TRBJ2-1, the CDR3 gives the full variable domain: DAMVIQNPRYQVTQFGKPVTLSCSQTLNHNVMYWYQQKSSQAPKLLFHYYDKDFNNEADTPDNFQSRRPNTSFCFLDIRSPGLGDTAMYLCATSRRNEQFFGPGTRLTVL.

This chain connects TRBV15 to TRBJ2-3, with D tentatively TRBD1 (5 bases). V lost 3 bases, J lost 2 bases, and 12 bases lay in between. The CDR3 is made up of 15 amino acids. Germline V lookup: CDR1 LNHNV, CDR2 YYDKDF (reference sequence). The DNA of the CDR3 is TGTGCCACCAGCAGGCCTACAGGAACCACAGATACGCAGTATTTT. Its protein product is CATSRPTGTTDTQYF.

The CDR3 DNA reads TGTGCCAGCCGGGGGGGGGTTTATCCTGATACGCAGTATTTT. This gives the protein CASRGGVYPDTQYF. This chain uses TRBV28 with TRBJ2-3; 8 bases are a match to TRBD2. Germline CDR1 is MDHEN and CDR2 is SYDVKM. The V gene end was trimmed by 8 bases and the J gene end by 6 bases; junction bases not matched to a gene: 10. This CDR3 contains 14 residues.

V and J are TRBV5-1 and TRBJ2-7; 8 nucleotides line up with TRBD2. CDR1 and CDR2 (germline): SGHRS, YFSETQ. The J segment lost 0 bases and the V segment lost 5 bases, leaving 7 bases of the junction unmatched. The CDR3 consists of 15 residues. The CDR3 nucleotides read TGCGCCAGCAGGCAAACTAGCGGCCTCTCCTACGAGCAGTACTTC. This translates into CASRQTSGLSYEQYF.

The chain is built from TRBV5-8 and TRBJ1-5; D might be TRBD1 (6 bases). With 0 bases removed from V and 2 bases from J, the gap between germline ends came to 9 bases. Germline CDR1 reads SGHTS; CDR2 reads YDEGEE. CDR3 size: 15 residues. CDR3 sequence reads: CASSLARGGNQPQHF. The CDR3 DNA reads TGTGCCAGCAGCTTGGCCAGGGGCGGCAATCAGCCCCAGCATTTT.

This clone showed up just a few times. The chain couples TRBV11-1 to TRBJ2-1, with 13 bases that match TRBD2. V was pared by 5 bases and J by 6 bases, with 4 bases of the junction left unmatched. The CDR3 has 15 amino acids. The germline CDR1 and CDR2 sequences are SGHAT and FQDESV (reference sequence). For the CDR3, the DNA is TGTGCCAGCAGCATTGGACTAGCGGGAGCCAATGAGCAGTTCTTC. Its protein is CASSIGLAGANEQFF.

The genes are TRBV7-2 and TRBJ2-4, with D perhaps TRBD2 (6 bases). The CDR3 extends over 16 amino acids. Germline V gives CDR1 SGHTA, CDR2 FQGNSA. Trimming left V 0 bases short and J 3 bases short, with 12 bases between. The CDR3 coding sequence is TGTGCCAGCAGCTTAGCTACTAGCTCTGGCAAAAACATTCAGTACTTC. This gives the protein CASSLATSSGKNIQYF.

In its sample, this clone was seen a few times. The chain couples TRBV28 to TRBJ1-1; D is uncertain. CDR3 length: 11 residues. The germline V and J ends were trimmed by 6 bases and 7 bases, with 9 bases remaining between them. Germline V gene sequence: CDR1 MDHEN, CDR2 SYDVKM. CDR3 bases: TGTGCCAGCAGCCTCCACAATGAAGCTTTCTTT. Translating gives CASSLHNEAFF. The full variable domain, in which reference TRBV28 and TRBJ1-1 provide the parts outside the CDR3, is DVKVTQSSRYLVKRTGEKVFLECVQDMDHENMFWYRQDPGLGLRLIYFSYDVKMKEKGDIPEGYSVSREKKERFSLILESASTNQTSMYLCASSLHNEAFFGQGTRLTVV.

Only a few counts were recorded for this clone. V and J are TRBV7-2 and TRBJ2-1, with 9 bases aligning to TRBD2. Per germline, CDR1 SGHTA and CDR2 FQGNSA. The CDR3 contains 15 residues. V dropped 3 bases and J dropped 3; count of bases not matched to a gene: 3. In DNA form, the CDR3 reads TGTGCCAGCAGCTTCTGGACTAGCGACTACAATGAGCAGTTCTTC. Translated, it gives CASSFWTSDYNEQFF.

This clone has more than one count but fewer than ten. The V gene is TRBV11-2, the J gene TRBJ2-1; no definite D call. The CDR3 consists of 14 residues. CDR1 is SGHAT, CDR2 FQNNGV, per germline. V was trimmed by 2 bases and J by 10 bases, leaving 15 bases between them. This CDR3 reads CASSLLRSRGEQFF. The CDR3 DNA is TGTGCCAGCAGCTTACTCCGCTCAAGAGGCGAGCAGTTCTTC. Variable domain in full (rest from reference TRBV11-2 and TRBJ2-1): EAGVAQSPRYKIIEKRQSVAFWCNPISGHATLYWYQQILGQGPKLLIQFQNNGVVDDSQLPKDRFSAERLKGVDSTLKIQPAKLEDSAVYLCASSLLRSRGEQFFGPGTRLTVL.

The V and J genes are TRBV4-3 and TRBJ2-7; 12 nucleotides agree with TRBD2. V shed 0 bases, J shed 7 bases, and the junction held 4 bases outside the gene matches. The CDR3 covers 15 residues. Germline V gives CDR1 LGHNA, CDR2 YSLEER. This CDR3 reads CASSQDTSGRFEQYF. In DNA form, the CDR3 reads TGCGCCAGCAGCCAAGATACTAGCGGGAGGTTTGAGCAGTACTTC.

The rearrangement uses TRBV7-2 and TRBJ2-3; D uncertain. V was pared by 0 bases and J by 4 bases, with 8 bases between. Per the germline V gene, CDR1 is SGHTA and CDR2 is FQGNSA. The CDR3 has 14 residues. Here the CDR3 DNA reads TGTGCCAGCAGCTTAGCGTACTTCCCAGATACGCAGTATTTT. Residues: CASSLAYFPDTQYF.

This clone turned up a few times. V is TRBV7-9 and J is TRBJ2-3, with D unresolved. The ends were cut back, 4 bases at V and 0 bases at J, with 11 bases in the middle. CDR1 SEHNR and CDR2 FQNEAQ come from the germline V gene (reference sequence). The CDR3 extends over 15 amino acids. CDR3 region: CASSYTTTSTDTQYF. The CDR3 DNA follows: TGTGCCAGCAGCTACACAACGACTAGCACAGATACGCAGTATTTT.